Following are 29 T cell receptor beta chains from one sample sequenced in a study of cytomegalovirus exposure and HLA in healthy donors. The PCR was carried out with 60 Vbeta primers and 13 Jbeta primers. Sequenced by immunoSEQ multiplex PCR; TCRdb stores in-frame clones only, minus some. Of under 150,000 clones in the sample, 70% to 85% were seen once. Input material: PBMCs. The origin of the receptors is a male donor in good health and CMV-seronegative.

The V call is TRBV28, the J call TRBJ2-5; 7 bases align to TRBD1. CDR1 and CDR2 (germline): MDHEN, SYDVKM. Losses at the gene ends were 0 bases for V and 5 bases for J; bases not matched to a gene: 3. This CDR3 has 14 residues. CDR3 sequence: CASSLWGRGETQYF. As DNA, the CDR3 is TGTGCCAGCAGTTTATGGGGCAGGGGGGAGACCCAGTACTTC.

The chain joins TRBV4-1 to TRBJ1-1; maybe TRBD1 (5 bases). Germline-derived CDR1 and CDR2 are MGHRA and YSYEKL. V was cut by 5 bases and J by 0 bases, with 22 bases left in between. This CDR3 comprises 18 residues. The CDR3 sequence is CASSSTSGFSRMNTEAFF. The CDR3 DNA sequence: TGCGCCAGCAGCTCCACTTCAGGGTTTTCTAGAATGAACACTGAAGCTTTCTTT.

This chain links TRBV27 with TRBJ1-2; 7 positions agree with TRBD1. Germline V gene lookup returns CDR1 MNHEY and CDR2 SMNVEV (reference sequence). The CDR3 runs to 13 residues. V dropped 7 bases and J dropped 5; count of bases not matched to a gene: 7. The CDR3 DNA is TGTGCCAGCAAGAGGGCCAGGGGGTATGGCTACACCTTC. It is translated as CASKRARGYGYTF.

J is TRBJ2-7 and V is TRBV28, with a tentative D call TRBD1 (6 bases). CDR1 and CDR2 from the germline V gene are MDHEN and SYDVKM. This CDR3 is built from 13 residues. V lost 6 bases, J lost 7 bases, and 16 bases lay in between. DNA of the CDR3: TGTGCCAGCAGGACACAGGGTTCCGGGGAGCAGTACTTC. Translation gives CASRTQGSGEQYF.

The chain combines TRBV7-8 with TRBJ2-7; possible D gene TRBD2, 5 bases. V lost 7 bases and J lost 1, with 11 bases in between. Looked up from germline, CDR1 is SGHVS and CDR2 is FQNEAQ. The CDR3 covers 13 residues. DNA for the CDR3: TGTGCCAGCAACCACGGGAATTCCTACGAGCAGTACTTC. Translated: CASNHGNSYEQYF.

The chain uses TRBV6-1 and TRBJ2-7, with 8 bases fitting TRBD2. Germline-derived CDR1 and CDR2 are MNHNS and SASEGT. V gave up 5 bases and J gave up 0 bases; unmatched junction bases: 3. The CDR3 loop spans 14 amino acids. The CDR3 coding sequence is TGTGCCAGCAGTCAGGGACTAGTCTCCTACGAGCAGTACTTC. This gives the protein CASSQGLVSYEQYF.

This clone has a handful of counts. This chain connects TRBV4-2 to TRBJ1-2; the D is unclear. The CDR3 is made up of 13 amino acids. Trimming pared 3 bases from V and 6 bases from J, leaving 11 bases between. The germline gives CDR1 LGHNA, CDR2 YNFKEQ. The CDR3, as DNA: TGTGCCAGCAGCCAGAATATAGCAGATGGCTACACCTTC. Translated, it gives CASSQNIADGYTF.

The genes are TRBV11-3 and TRBJ2-5; TRBD2 matches 12 bases. The CDR3 is 15 residues long. With V trimmed by 4 bases and J by 4 bases, 4 bases remained unmatched. Germline assignment: CDR1 SGHNT and CDR2 YENEEA. CDR3 bases: TGTGCCAGCAGCTCTGGACTAGCGGGAAGAGAGACCCAGTACTTC. Translated, it gives CASSSGLAGRETQYF.

The rearrangement joins TRBV29-1 to TRBJ2-5, with TRBD1 as a possible D gene (6 bases). The CDR3 covers 15 residues. Germline CDR1 SQVTM, CDR2 ANQGSEA. Trimming shortened V by 5 bases and J by 1 base, and 17 bases separated the two germline ends. The CDR3 coding sequence is TGCAGCGTTTCCCGGGACATAGGCCCCCAAGAGACCCAGTACTTC. It yields the protein CSVSRDIGPQETQYF. Using reference TRBV29-1 and TRBJ2-5 for the parts outside the CDR3, the full variable domain is SAVISQKPSRDICQRGTSLTIQCQVDSQVTMMFWYRQQPGQSLTLIATANQGSEATYESGFVIDKFPISRPNLTFSTLTVSNMSPEDSSIYLCSVSRDIGPQETQYFGPGTRLLVL.

The V and J genes are TRBV9 and TRBJ2-7, with TRBD1 matching 8 bases. The germline gives CDR1 SGDLS, CDR2 YYNGEE. V lost 4 bases and J lost 1; bases outside the gene matches: 7. This CDR3 has 15 amino acids. The DNA for the CDR3 is TGTGCCAGCAGCCAAGGGACAGGTATGTCCTACGAGCAGTACTTC. Encoded protein: CASSQGTGMSYEQYF.

The rearrangement links TRBV30 to TRBJ2-5; 8 bases are shared with TRBD1. The end of the DNA fits TRBJ2-7 better, so the J call may be wrong. Germline V gives CDR1 GTSNPN, CDR2 SVGIG (reference sequence). CDR3 length: 19 amino acids. This CDR3 reads CAWIQRGTGKRERNYEQYF. The CDR3 DNA reads TGTGCCTGGATCCAAAGGGGGACAGGAAAAAGGGAAAGAAACTACGAGCAGTACTTC.

The CDR3 DNA follows: TGCGCCAGCAGAGGGAGGACCGGGGAGCTGTTTTTT. Amino acid sequence: CASRGRTGELFF. This chain joins TRBV4-1 and TRBJ2-2, with D perhaps matching TRBD2 (6 bases). Trimming left V 6 bases short and J 5 bases short, with 7 bases between. The CDR3 is made up of 12 amino acids. Germline V gives CDR1 MGHRA, CDR2 YSYEKL.

This chain joins TRBV2 and TRBJ2-7; D may be TRBD2 (5 bases). This CDR3 is 17 amino acids long. Trimming removed 6 bases from V and 2 bases from J, with 23 bases in between. The germline V gene has CDR1 SNHLY and CDR2 FYNNEI. CDR3 in DNA: TGTGCCAGCAGGGAGGCGTCCCCTGAGCTTTTGACCTACGAGCAGTACTTC. It codes for CASREASPELLTYEQYF.

V and J are TRBV7-2 and TRBJ2-7; no reliable D call. This CDR3 has 17 amino acids. Germline CDR1 is SGHTA and CDR2 is FQGNSA. The V gene lost 2 bases and the J gene lost 3 bases, with 20 bases spanning the gap. The CDR3 reads CASSLLPPLLADYEQYF. The CDR3 coding sequence is TGTGCCAGCAGCTTATTACCCCCCCTCCTTGCGGACTACGAGCAGTACTTC.

The genes are TRBV7-9 and TRBJ2-7, with TRBD2 identical over 10 bases. The V and J ends lost 5 bases and 6 bases, in that order; junction bases with no gene match: 7. Germline V lookup: CDR1 SEHNR, CDR2 FQNEAQ (reference sequence). This CDR3 contains 14 residues. The CDR3 coding sequence is TGTGCCAGCAGCGCCAGCGGGGGGGCCCCCGAGCAGTACTTC. It translates to CASSASGGAPEQYF.

V and J are TRBV7-2 and TRBJ1-6, with 7 bases matching TRBD1. The germline gives CDR1 SGHTA, CDR2 FQGNSA. V lost 3 bases and J lost 0; bases outside the gene matches: 8. The CDR3 loop spans 18 amino acids. The CDR3 spells CASSFNLQGSSYNSPLHF. CDR3 nucleotides: TGTGCCAGCAGCTTCAATTTACAGGGGAGCTCCTATAATTCACCCCTCCACTTT.

Worth noting for this clone: Mismatch with germline at one junction end may stem from a read error. The J gene is TRBJ2-5, the V gene TRBV7-9, with 8 bases aligning to TRBD2. The CDR3 is 15 amino acids. Germline CDR1 SEHNR, CDR2 FQNEAQ (reference sequence). CDR3 bases: TGTTCCAGCAGCTTACAGACGGGAGGGGCAGAGACCCAGTACTTC. Its protein is CSSSLQTGGAETQYF.

The rearrangement links TRBV5-1 to TRBJ2-2; D ambiguous. Per the germline V gene, CDR1 is SGHRS and CDR2 is YFSETQ. V gave up 2 bases and J gave up 1 base, with 6 bases separating them. CDR3 size: 14 residues. The CDR3 reads CASSLIENTGELFF. The CDR3 nucleotides read TGCGCCAGCAGCTTAATAGAGAACACCGGGGAGCTGTTTTTT.

CDR3 coding DNA: TGTGCCAGCAGTGTCCGGGACAGTATTAATGAAAAACTGTTTTTT. Residues: CASSVRDSINEKLFF. The chain couples TRBV27 to TRBJ1-4; the match to TRBD1 covers 7 bases. Germline V CDR1 and CDR2: MNHEY, SMNVEV (reference sequence). With V trimmed by 5 bases and J by 4 bases, 7 bases remained unmatched. CDR3 length: 15 amino acids.

This chain links TRBV2 with TRBJ2-1; 11 positions match TRBD2. V was pared by 4 bases and J by 5 bases, with 7 bases of the junction left unmatched. CDR1 is SNHLY and CDR2 is FYNNEI in the germline V gene. CDR3 length: 16 residues. The CDR3 loop is CASSGMGLADNNEQFF. In DNA form, the CDR3 reads TGTGCCAGCAGTGGGATGGGACTAGCGGACAACAATGAGCAGTTCTTC.

V and J are TRBV7-2 and TRBJ2-7; TRBD1 might be the D (6 bases). CDR1 is SGHTA and CDR2 is FQGNSA in the germline V gene. The CDR3 is made up of 14 amino acids. V lost 5 bases and J lost 3, with 14 bases in between. The CDR3 DNA is TGTGCCAGCAGCAGGGACACAGGAAACTACGAGCAGTACTTC. It is translated as CASSRDTGNYEQYF.

The CDR3 nucleotides read TGCGCCAGCACGATGTCCAGTGACCCGACAGGTTCACCCCTCCACTTT. Its translation: CASTMSSDPTGSPLHF. The rearrangement joins TRBV5-1 to TRBJ1-6, with a tentative D call TRBD1 (6 bases). V was clipped by 6 bases and J by 9 bases, with 22 bases between them. Germline V lookup: CDR1 SGHRS, CDR2 YFSETQ. This CDR3 region has 16 residues.

The chain has TRBV27 and TRBJ2-7; D is unclear. V gave up 2 bases and J gave up 0 bases, with 11 bases separating them. Per germline, CDR1 MNHEY and CDR2 SMNVEV (reference sequence). This CDR3 is built from 15 residues. The CDR3 here is CASSLIGPSSYEQYF. Here the CDR3 DNA reads TGTGCCAGCAGTTTAATTGGCCCTAGCTCCTACGAGCAGTACTTC.

The chain uses TRBV9 and TRBJ2-3; D is perhaps TRBD2 (6 bases). Between the trimmed V and J ends, which lost 4 bases and 4 bases, there was a span of 16 bases. The CDR3 is 15 amino acids. Germline-derived CDR1 and CDR2 are SGDLS and YYNGEE. CDR3 bases: TGTGCCAGCAGCTCCCGGGGGTGGGGGGCAGATACGCAGTATTTT. This gives the protein CASSSRGWGADTQYF.

The J gene is TRBJ2-5, the V gene TRBV6-5, with 11 bases identical to TRBD2. This CDR3 contains 16 residues. Germline lookup yields CDR1 MNHEY and CDR2 SVGAGI. J lost 1 base, V lost 2 bases, and 3 bases had no gene match. The CDR3: CASSYRTSGFQETQYF. The CDR3, as DNA: TGTGCCAGCAGTTACCGGACTAGCGGGTTCCAAGAGACCCAGTACTTC.

The CDR3 is CASNELNGDTQYF. The DNA for the CDR3 is TGTGCCAGCAACGAACTAAACGGGGATACGCAGTATTTT. V is TRBV27 and J is TRBJ2-3; D uncertain. Germline V gene sequence: CDR1 MNHEY, CDR2 SMNVEV (reference sequence). The ends were cut back, 7 bases at V and 6 bases at J, with 14 bases in the middle. The CDR3 totals 13 residues.

Written as DNA, the CDR3 is TGTGCCAGCAGCTATCAAGGGAGGTACGAGCAGTACTTC. Protein product: CASSYQGRYEQYF. The chain has TRBV7-6 and TRBJ2-5, with D possibly being TRBD2 (6 bases). The J call is doubtful: the DNA matches TRBJ2-7 better. Germline V CDR1 and CDR2: SGHVS, FNYEAQ. This CDR3 region has 13 residues.

The rearrangement links TRBV7-9 to TRBJ1-1; TRBD1 matches at 11 bases. The CDR3 is made up of 16 amino acids. Unmatched junction bases numbered 9, after V lost 5 bases and J lost 4 bases. The germline gives CDR1 SEHNR, CDR2 FQNEAQ (reference sequence). CDR3 DNA sequence: TGTGCCAGCAGCCCGCGGACAGGGGGCGAAGGCACTGAAGCTTTCTTT. This translates into CASSPRTGGEGTEAFF.

The V and J genes are TRBV7-9 and TRBJ2-2, with TRBD1 as a possible D gene (6 bases). This CDR3 has 18 residues. The germline CDR1 and CDR2 sequences are SEHNR and FQNEAQ (reference sequence). With 1 base removed from V and 5 bases from J, the gap between germline ends came to 20 bases. The CDR3 nucleotides read TGTGCCAGCAGCTTAGGGAATATCGGCAGGGGTAGAACCGGGGAGCTGTTTTTT. Its translation: CASSLGNIGRGRTGELFF.